This entry is about one TCR beta chain. These data come from a study of T cell responses to AZD1222 COVID-19 vaccine. This table comes from immunoSEQ multiplex PCR, and its TCRdb copy is limited to in-frame clones, with some not included. The table records fewer than 200,000 clones, approximately 88% of them present only once. This TCR was sampled from an adult in good health. Specimen: peripheral blood, collected on day 0 of AZD1222 vaccination.

The CDR3 region is CASSHGDGQSEKLFF. In DNA form, the CDR3 reads TGTGCCAGCAGCCACGGGGACGGGCAGTCGGAAAAACTGTTTTTT. The chain employs TRBV6-6 and TRBJ1-4; D is perhaps TRBD1 (5 bases). The germline gives CDR1 MNHNY, CDR2 SVGAGI (reference sequence). V dropped 6 bases and J dropped 8 bases, with 19 bases sitting between them. This CDR3 comprises 15 residues.